This TCR beta chain derives from a study of cytomegalovirus exposure and HLA in healthy donors (dated by TCRdb to the late 2010s). Some background on the complete study: An earlier analysis of 587 of the donors reported 250 to 300 Gb of sequence data and approximately 110 million unique TCR beta sequences from 190 million or so T cells. The study aimed to test whether signatures of past pathogen exposure could be identified by cataloging public T cell receptors. Rather than drawing on any new phenotypic data, the later analysis identified candidate immune exposures from TCR beta sequences and the way those sequences occurred across donors. Of the 300 to 450 genotyped donors, approximately 83% fell in the genetic ancestry cluster associated with self-reported Caucasian donors. The number of typed donors differed by locus: about 620-630 for A, B, C, DRB1 and DQB1; 522 for DQA1; around 610 for DPA1; and some 470 for DPB1. All discovery cohort repertoires had been generated using a single sequencing platform. Around 330 gigabases of sequencing data and around 80 million unique TCR sequences made up an early release that covered approximately 620 HLA-typed donors. Using immunosequencing, the study profiled T cell repertoires from around 670 subjects and related those repertoires to cytomegalovirus serostatus. Donor age, sex, ethnicity and CMV serostatus were compiled alongside the repertoire data. High-throughput TCR immunosequencing, statistical association of individual TCRs with disease status, and machine learning were combined to predict cytomegalovirus infection status. A later analysis re-analyzed previously published TCR beta repertoires from 550 to 700 donors and added high-resolution HLA genotyping to study TCR occurrence patterns. On average, around 200,000 unique TCR beta nucleotide sequences were sequenced per donor among a few hundred genotyped donors of the cohort, with 15% to 20% of those sequences being non-productive. Because of strong linkage in the cohort, roughly five DR-DQ haplotypes were treated as single units for association and clustering. Both class I and class II loci were covered by HLA typing, at four-digit resolution. Along with the roughly 610-subject first cohort, a separate validation cohort of 120 different subjects was used. In a later genetic analysis, genome-wide SNP genotypes for 398 of the 666 donors were used, and that subset was treated as a discovery cohort. To decide whether each TCR beta V gene segment behaved as functional or pseudogenic, an earlier analysis of several hundred of the donors relied on high-throughput TCR beta sequencing. The study at large found these results: In the study, some 160 TCR beta chains were listed as associated with cytomegalovirus. Across donors, most TCR sequences were observed very rarely, whereas some public TCRs were present in many individuals. Sequencing depth was assumed to be roughly uniform across donors in the presence/absence analyses, though that assumption may not hold. HLA typing was unavailable for some donors at each locus, so association tests used only the typed subset. A later analysis found that most CMV-associated TCR beta chains appeared HLA-restricted, with HLA associations seemingly driven largely by CMV exposure. The 87-base-pair reads could not distinguish some IMGT-functional V segments, including TRBV6-2 and TRBV6-3, so those segments were excluded. In a later analysis, the rate of TCR association differed among HLA loci, with DRB1 alleles having the most associated TCRs and HLA-C alleles having the fewest. The earlier analysis of 587 of the donors excluded roughly 16 rarely observed V segments, including chromosome 9 orphons, because counts were too low. A further reported finding was that TCR beta sequences accurately predicted the HLA-A and HLA-B alleles for most subjects in the first cohort. A later analysis found that HLA-associated TCR beta chains were more clonally expanded and had lower generation probabilities than equally common non-associated chains. Linkage disequilibrium might explain the correlated functional status among segregating V segments, but an unknown experimental factor could not be excluded. In both the original and validation cohorts, the classifier was reported to diagnose cytomegalovirus status with high specificity and sensitivity. In vitro tests confirmed that three of the cytomegalovirus-associated TCR beta chains recognize cytomegalovirus antigens. According to the authors, the approach could potentially be generalized to other disease states and immunological phenotypes. Assigning TCR associations to individual alleles was difficult when HLA alleles, especially DR and DQ, strongly co-occurred. According to a later analysis, parvovirus B19, influenza, CMV and Epstein-Barr virus appeared linked to several top co-occurrence clusters. In an earlier analysis of 587 of the donors, most TCR beta V segments appeared in productive rearrangements about 90% or about 30% of the time, broadly matching IMGT annotations. A later analysis associated 15,000 or so TCR beta sequences with specific HLA alleles at a false discovery rate of 0.05. An association between a missense DCLRE1C variant and V-gene and J-gene trimming of TCR beta chains was found in a later genetic analysis and replicated in an independent cohort. The cohort was sequenced for TCR beta chains only, and without alpha or paired-chain data the features that could be detected were limited. A later genetic analysis reported fewer N-insertions in productive TCRs among donors in an Asian-associated ancestry cluster than the roughly 670-donor mean. For the cohort, immune exposure information was limited to CMV serostatus. A group of highly shared sequence variants was considered likely to be a technical artifact of the sequencing pipeline.

To note about this clone: Which antigen it targets is not known. No base-level quality is on record; no much larger clone is a single base apart.

From its cysteine to its phenylalanine, the CDR3 spans 14 amino acids. The DNA shown is the 42-base CDR3, in frame from base 1. Looking up the germline V gene (reference sequence) yields CDR1 MNHEY and CDR2 SMNVEV. The V end loses 5 bases and the J end loses 6 bases, and a stretch of 13 bases separates them. The cohort comprised 670 or so healthy bone marrow donors. At the time of sampling, every cohort member was nominally healthy, though immune exposures that went unrecorded were likely present. The donor was CMV seropositive and was included in the group of 290 or so seropositive cohort members. A peripheral blood sample was provided by each donor, and peripheral blood mononuclear cells were used for TCR beta sequencing. The Qiagen DNeasy Blood Extraction Kit was used to extract genomic DNA from the blood cell samples. Library preparation was by the immunoSEQ multiplex PCR assay. A mixture of 60 forward primers for TCR Vbeta segments and 13 reverse primers for TCR Jbeta segments was used in the multiplex PCR. Amplification of the CDR3 region of rearranged TCR beta genes was performed with a multiplex PCR assay on genomic DNA. The amplified TCR beta libraries were sequenced on the Illumina HiSeq System as 87-base-pair reads. In the original analysis: Across the 670 or so repertoires, a later analysis counted 80 million or so unique TCR beta chains, roughly 11 million of which were shared by at least two donors. To remove PCR and sequencing errors, raw reads were error-corrected and collapsed into unique sequences using a nearest-neighbor algorithm that merged closely related sequences. V, D and J gene segments were assigned by aligning CDR3 sequences to IMGT reference sequences. For a sequence to be retained, a match of at least six nucleotides to both a V gene segment and a J gene segment was required. A rearrangement was called productive if the CDR3 had no stop codons and remained in frame with V and J, and every other rearrangement was called non-productive. CDR3 was defined by IMGT convention, running from the second conserved V-encoded cysteine to the conserved J-encoded phenylalanine. Sequences without an unambiguous match to a single V gene segment were excluded from the earlier analysis of several hundred of the donors. An earlier analysis of several hundred of the donors called V segments functional above 56.7% productive rearrangements and segregating when the between-donor standard deviation exceeded 5%. To diagnose cytomegalovirus status from the catalog of TCR beta chain sequences, a statistical classification framework was built. A later analysis assigned V and J genes by comparing TCR nucleotide sequences with IMGT/GENE-DB human TR gene sequences. A later analysis assigned CDR3 sequences and most-parsimonious VDJ recombination scenarios with the TCRdist pipeline. A later analysis defined each TCR beta chain by its CDR3 amino acid sequence plus V-gene family, and excluded reads lacking a unique V-gene family. A later analysis removed 592 highly shared, low-generation-probability nucleotide sequences to deal with suspected cross-contamination and a sequencing artifact. In a later analysis, a clonal expansion index for each public chain was calculated from normalized within-repertoire ranks of inferred template counts. A later analysis computed generation probabilities with a VDJ recombination model fitted to out-of-frame rearrangements, and checked the results against IGoR. In a later analysis, hypergeometric tests were used to score TCR-TCR, TCR-HLA and TCR-CMV co-occurrence, with a repertoire-size bias correction applied to TCR pairs. To estimate false discovery rates, a later analysis permuted the HLA or CMV assignments 20 times. In a later analysis, co-occurring TCRs were grouped with DBSCAN, and TCRdist sequence similarity was added when clustering was performed within HLA-allele-positive subsets. Repertoires with fewer than 30,000 or more than 120,000 public chains, plus five repertoires with anomalous nucleotide sharing, were excluded from co-occurrence clustering. TCRdb carries this immuneACCESS record with in-frame sequences only. Its versions omit some clonotypes, under half of them owing to an unresolved V gene in the studies checked, with the rest unexplained. Clonal size and the V and J genes are those of that table, whereas D and trimming came from the DNA. This sample has 150,000 to 200,000 clones in its table, and more than 65% of those were observed once. The top ten constitute approximately 6% of the sample.

The receptor chain draws on TRBV27 and TRBJ2-2; the D segment could be TRBD2, given 6 matching bases. The sequence came from a woman in her 30s in good health and CMV-seropositive. Specimen: PBMCs. The nucleotide sequence reads as follows: TGTGCCAGCAGTCAAAGAGGGAGGCCCGGGGAGCTGTTTTTT. This translates into CASSQRGRPGELFF.